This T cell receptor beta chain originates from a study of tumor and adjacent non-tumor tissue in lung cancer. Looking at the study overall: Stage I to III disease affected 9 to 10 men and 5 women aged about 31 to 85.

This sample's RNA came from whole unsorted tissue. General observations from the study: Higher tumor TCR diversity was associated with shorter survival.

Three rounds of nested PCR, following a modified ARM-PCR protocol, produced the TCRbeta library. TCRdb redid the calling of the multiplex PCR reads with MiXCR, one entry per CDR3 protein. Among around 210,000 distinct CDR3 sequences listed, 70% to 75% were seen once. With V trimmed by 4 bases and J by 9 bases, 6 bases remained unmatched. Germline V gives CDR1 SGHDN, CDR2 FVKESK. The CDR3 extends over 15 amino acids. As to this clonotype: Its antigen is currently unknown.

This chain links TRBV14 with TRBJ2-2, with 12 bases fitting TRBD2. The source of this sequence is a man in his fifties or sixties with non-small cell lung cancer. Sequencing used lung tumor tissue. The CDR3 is CASSPRLAGDRELFF. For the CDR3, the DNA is TGTGCCAGCAGCCCAAGACTAGCGGGAGATAGGGAGCTGTTTTTT.